These 23 T cell receptor beta chains share one sample of origin, sequenced in a study of blood T cell repertoires in COVID-19. The assay was immunoSEQ multiplex PCR, and TCRdb's table has in-frame clones only and misses some. The data contain some 190,000 clones, approximately 86% of them seen just once; the ten biggest clones take up 6.5% to 7.5%. Sample: peripheral blood. These receptors originate from a man older than 75 with COVID-19, enrolled during active disease.

V usage is TRBV6-1 and J usage is TRBJ2-3; a weak D match, TRBD2 (7 bases). The V end was cut by 4 bases, the J end by 0 bases, with 20 bases between. CDR1 and CDR2 from the germline V gene are MNHNS and SASEGT. The CDR3 covers 18 residues. The CDR3 DNA reads as TGTGCCAGCAGTGCCTCAGGAGGGGGGGCCGTTAGCACAGATACGCAGTATTTT. It codes for CASSASGGGAVSTDTQYF.

V gene TRBV28 combines with J gene TRBJ1-4; TRBD1 agrees at 7 bases. Germline-derived CDR1 and CDR2 are MDHEN and SYDVKM. The J segment lost 8 bases and the V segment lost 5 bases, leaving 8 bases of the junction unmatched. The CDR3 covers 14 residues. For the CDR3, the DNA is TGTGCCAGCAGTCCGGACAGGAAAGGAGAAAAACTGTTTTTT. Amino acid sequence: CASSPDRKGEKLFF.

The V gene is TRBV27, the J gene TRBJ2-7; possibly TRBD2 for D (7 bases). Germline CDR1 MNHEY, CDR2 SMNVEV (reference sequence). Trimming took 6 bases from V and 7 from J, leaving 16 bases between them. This CDR3 region has 13 residues. CDR3: CASSRGGGWEQYF. The DNA for the CDR3 is TGTGCCAGCAGCCGTGGGGGGGGCTGGGAGCAGTACTTC.

The chain combines TRBV9 with TRBJ2-5; TRBD2 aligns across 14 bases. The germline V gene encodes CDR1 SGDLS and CDR2 YYNGEE. This CDR3 has 15 amino acids. With 4 bases clipped from V and 4 bases from J, the junction kept 3 bases outside the gene matches. The chain's CDR3 is CASSLTSGGGETQYF. The CDR3 bases are TGTGCCAGCAGCCTGACTAGCGGGGGGGGAGAGACCCAGTACTTC.

The CDR3 DNA sequence: TGCGCCAGCAGCTTGGAGGGGTCTGGTGAAAAACTGTTTTTT. Protein: CASSLEGSGEKLFF. V is TRBV5-1 and J is TRBJ1-4, with D possibly matching TRBD1 (5 bases). CDR1 and CDR2 from the germline V gene are SGHRS and YFSETQ. This CDR3 has 14 residues. Trimming took 0 bases from V and 7 from J, leaving 10 bases between them. Using reference TRBV5-1 and TRBJ1-4 for the parts outside the CDR3, the full variable domain is KAGVTQTPRYLIKTRGQQVTLSCSPISGHRSVSWYQQTPGQGLQFLFEYFSETQRNKGNFPGRFSGRQFSNSRSEMNVSTLELGDSALYLCASSLEGSGEKLFFGSGTQLSVL.

This clone was detected once. This sequence joins TRBV4-2 and TRBJ1-2, with 10 bases lining up with TRBD1. Per the germline V gene, CDR1 is LGHNA and CDR2 is YNFKEQ. V lost 1 base and J lost 7; bases outside the gene matches: 9. The CDR3 consists of 16 residues. CDR3 bases: TGTGCCAGCAGCCAAGTGCCGGGACAGGGGATAGTTGGCTACACCTTC. This codes for CASSQVPGQGIVGYTF.

The chain uses TRBV7-2 and TRBJ1-5; 7 nucleotides agree with TRBD1. The CDR3 loop spans 16 amino acids. Germline CDR1 and CDR2: SGHTA and FQGNSA. V dropped 0 bases and J dropped 11; count of bases not matched to a gene: 13. This CDR3 is CASSLAAAGGPGTQHF. The CDR3, as DNA: TGTGCCAGCAGCTTAGCGGCGGCAGGGGGGCCAGGGACCCAGCATTTT.

This clone was detected once. The rearrangement links TRBV29-1 to TRBJ2-7, with D perhaps TRBD2 (6 bases). Trimming left V 0 bases short and J 2 bases short, with 14 bases between. The CDR3 extends over 15 amino acids. Per the germline V gene, CDR1 is SQVTM and CDR2 is ANQGSEA. CDR3 amino acids: CSVEDSGTPPYEQYF. CDR3 DNA sequence: TGCAGCGTTGAAGATTCAGGGACTCCTCCCTACGAGCAGTACTTC.

The V call is TRBV9, the J call TRBJ1-2; D gene unclear. Germline values: CDR1 SGDLS, CDR2 YYNGEE. The CDR3 contains 14 residues. Trimming left V 0 bases short and J 4 bases short, with 10 bases between. The CDR3 DNA sequence: TGTGCCAGCAGCGTAGACATCAGTGGCTATGGCTACACCTTC. Protein product: CASSVDISGYGYTF.

This clone appeared a few times. The CDR3 bases are TGTGCCACCAGTTCCAACGGGGGAACTGAAGCTTTCTTT. This codes for CATSSNGGTEAFF. The chain carries TRBV24-1 and TRBJ1-1; possibly TRBD1 for D (5 bases). The CDR3 totals 13 residues. Trimming cost V 6 bases and J 5 bases, with 12 bases left between them. The V gene's germline CDR1 is KGHDR and CDR2 SFDVKD.

V gene TRBV7-9 combines with J gene TRBJ2-5, with D possibly being TRBD2 (7 bases). The CDR3 is 16 amino acids. Trimming stripped 3 bases from V and 4 bases from J, with 18 bases between. CDR1 and CDR2 (germline): SEHNR, FQNEAQ (reference sequence). The CDR3 here is CASSFLRERGSETQYF. DNA of the CDR3: TGTGCCAGCAGCTTCCTGCGGGAGAGGGGGTCAGAGACCCAGTACTTC.

The rearrangement uses TRBV12-3 or TRBV12-4 and TRBJ1-6; TRBD1 is a possible D gene (5 bases). V gave up 8 bases and J gave up 9 bases, with 14 bases separating them. The CDR3 contains 13 residues. CDR3 protein: CASRPRAFSPLHF. Written as DNA, the CDR3 is TGTGCCAGCCGGCCCAGGGCGTTTTCACCCCTCCACTTT.

The CDR3 loop is CASSQQKATDTQYF. The CDR3 DNA is TGTGCCAGTAGCCAACAGAAAGCCACAGATACGCAGTATTTT. The chain couples TRBV19 to TRBJ2-3; D not resolved. V was trimmed by 6 bases and J by 2 bases, leaving 12 bases between them. The CDR3 runs to 14 residues. The germline V gene has CDR1 LNHDA and CDR2 SQIVND (reference sequence).

This clone appeared a single time. CDR3 amino acids: CASSLAAGFGNTIYF. Written as DNA, the CDR3 is TGCGCCAGCAGCTTGGCCGCGGGATTCGGAAACACCATATATTTT. The chain combines TRBV5-1 with TRBJ1-3; no definite D call. Between the trimmed V and J ends, which lost 0 bases and 4 bases, there was a span of 11 bases. This CDR3 is 15 amino acids long. CDR1 SGHRS and CDR2 YFSETQ come from the germline V gene.

The J gene is TRBJ1-1, the V gene TRBV18, with D perhaps TRBD1 (6 bases). Looked up from germline, CDR1 is KGHSH and CDR2 is LQKENI. Trimming cost V 3 bases and J 1 base, with 9 bases left between them. This CDR3 contains 14 residues. The CDR3 reads CASSPGAQNTEAFF. In DNA form, the CDR3 reads TGTGCCAGCTCACCGGGGGCACAGAACACTGAAGCTTTCTTT.

V gene TRBV5-6 combines with J gene TRBJ1-1, with a tentative D call TRBD1 (5 bases). The V gene's germline CDR1 is SGHDT and CDR2 YYEEEE. The CDR3 runs 14 residues. Trimming shortened V by 2 bases and J by 3 bases, and 11 bases separated the two germline ends. CDR3 sequence reads: CASSFGGSDTEAFF. In nucleotides, the CDR3 is TGTGCCAGCAGCTTCGGGGGTTCGGACACTGAAGCTTTCTTT.

V and J are TRBV5-1 and TRBJ1-1; the match to TRBD1 covers 10 bases. The germline gives CDR1 SGHRS, CDR2 YFSETQ. V shed 3 bases and J 10 bases; nucleotides not matched to a gene: 18. This CDR3 has 17 amino acids. CDR3 nucleotide sequence: TGCGCCAGCAGCTCCTACCCCTACCCGACAGGGGGCGAGGCAGCTTTCTTT. Translating gives CASSSYPYPTGGEAAFF.

This chain uses TRBV5-1 with TRBJ2-1; D is perhaps TRBD2 (6 bases). Germline V gene lookup returns CDR1 SGHRS and CDR2 YFSETQ. V lost 7 bases and J lost 8, with 16 bases in between. The CDR3 extends over 13 amino acids. The CDR3 sequence is CASGANWGDEQFF. In nucleotides, the CDR3 is TGCGCCAGCGGCGCAAATTGGGGGGATGAGCAGTTCTTC.

The CDR3: CASIMGARGNTIYF. The DNA of the CDR3 is TGTGCCTCCATAATGGGGGCGCGTGGAAACACCATATATTTT. The chain is built from TRBV6-6 and TRBJ1-3; D is perhaps TRBD1 (6 bases). Trimming removed 11 bases from V and 3 bases from J, with 17 bases in between. CDR3 size: 14 residues. The V gene's germline CDR1 is MNHNY and CDR2 SVGAGI (reference sequence).

The rearrangement links TRBV9 to TRBJ2-1; 9 nucleotides match TRBD2. The CDR3 totals 12 residues. From germline, CDR1 is SGDLS and CDR2 YYNGEE. V gave up 7 bases and J gave up 8 bases; unmatched junction bases: 4. In DNA, the CDR3 is TGTGCCAGCGGAGGGACTAGCTATGAGCAGTTCTTC. Protein sequence: CASGGTSYEQFF.

This clone has a handful of counts. The chain uses TRBV27 and TRBJ1-6, with 8 bases fitting TRBD1. Germline lookup yields CDR1 MNHEY and CDR2 SMNVEV (reference sequence). V dropped 7 bases and J dropped 15; count of bases not matched to a gene: 17. CDR3 length: 15 residues. CDR3 DNA sequence: TGTGCCAGCACTGGGACAGGCTCCCTTCGGGGAGGCCTCCACTTT. It is translated as CASTGTGSLRGGLHF.

The CDR3: CASSPGSGNYGYTF. The CDR3 DNA reads TGTGCCAGCTCACCAGGCAGCGGGAACTATGGCTACACCTTC. The V gene is TRBV18, the J gene TRBJ1-2; D gene unclear. This CDR3 contains 14 residues. Germline V gives CDR1 KGHSH, CDR2 LQKENI. The V and J ends lost 2 bases and 2 bases respectively, with 9 bases between them.

CDR3 in amino acids: CASSLAGQPYEQYF. The CDR3 coding sequence is TGTGCCAGCAGCTTGGCCGGACAGCCATACGAGCAGTACTTC. The rearrangement links TRBV7-8 to TRBJ2-7; D might be TRBD1 (6 bases). CDR3 size: 14 residues. Trimming shortened V by 3 bases and J by 4 bases, and 13 bases separated the two germline ends. CDR1 and CDR2 from the germline V gene are SGHVS and FQNEAQ. The variable domain in full, completed from reference TRBV7-8 and TRBJ2-7, reads GAGVSQSPRYKVAKRGQDVALRCDPISGHVSLFWYQQALGQGPEFLTYFQNEAQLDKSGLPSDRFFAERPEGSVSTLKIQRTQQEDSAVYLCASSLAGQPYEQYFGPGTRLTVT.